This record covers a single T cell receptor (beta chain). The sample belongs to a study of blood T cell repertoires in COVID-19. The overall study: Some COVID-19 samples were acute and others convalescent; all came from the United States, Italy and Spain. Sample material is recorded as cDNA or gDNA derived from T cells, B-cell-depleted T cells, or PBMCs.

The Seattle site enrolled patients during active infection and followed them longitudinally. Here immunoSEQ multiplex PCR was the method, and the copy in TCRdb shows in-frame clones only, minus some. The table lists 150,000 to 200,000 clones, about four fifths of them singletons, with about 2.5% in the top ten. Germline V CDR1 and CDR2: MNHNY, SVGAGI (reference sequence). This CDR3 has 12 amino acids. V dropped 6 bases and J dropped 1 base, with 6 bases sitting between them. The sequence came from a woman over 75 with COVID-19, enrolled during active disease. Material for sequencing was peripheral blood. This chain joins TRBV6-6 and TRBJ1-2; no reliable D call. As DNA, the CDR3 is TGTGCCAGCAGCCCCCTTAACTATGGCTACACCTTC. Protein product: CASSPLNYGYTF.